This is a list of T cell receptor beta chains from one sample in a study of CD8+ T cells in alopecia areata. Assay: immunoSEQ multiplex PCR; the TCRdb copy retains only in-frame clones and omits some. The sample consists of 130,000 to 150,000 clones, roughly four fifths of them appearing once. The source was CD8+ T cells sorted from blood, collected at week 4, from a patient treated with tofacitinib. These receptors were obtained from a human donor with alopecia areata. The CDR3 runs from the conserved cysteine through the conserved F or W. The D gene is left open where the match is weak. Clone sizes are given selectively: once, few, many, or a class where the clone is expanded.

j_call d_call v_call clone_size cdr3_aa cdr3_nt
TRBJ2-3 . TRBV27 few CASSTSSTDTQYF TGTGCCAGCAGTACATCTTCCACAGATACGCAGTATTTT
TRBJ2-3 TRBD2 TRBV11-2 . CASSLLAGGTDTQYF TGTGCCAGCAGCCTACTAGCGGGGGGCACAGATACGCAGTATTTT
TRBJ2-1 . TRBV19 . CASRERAYYNEQFF TGTGCCAGTAGGGAGCGGGCCTACTACAATGAGCAGTTCTTC
TRBJ2-7 TRBD1 TRBV27 . CASSLTGTGRNEQYF TGTGCCAGCAGTTTGACCGGGACAGGGCGCAACGAGCAGTACTTC
TRBJ1-2 TRBD1 TRBV6-5 once CASSQQGGANYGYTF TGTGCCAGCAGTCAACAGGGGGGGGCTAACTATGGCTACACCTTC
TRBJ2-7 TRBD2 TRBV29-1 . CSVVGGAPVPEQYF TGCAGCGTTGTCGGGGGGGCCCCCGTTCCCGAGCAGTACTTC
TRBJ2-7 TRBD1 TRBV6-1 . CASSVGQGAYEQYF TGTGCCAGCAGTGTGGGACAGGGTGCCTACGAGCAGTACTTC
TRBJ2-2 . TRBV5-1 . CASSLVIGGTGELFF TGCGCCAGCAGCTTGGTGATTGGCGGCACCGGGGAGCTGTTTTTT
TRBJ2-7 TRBD1 TRBV2 few CASRANPGQGAYEQYF TGTGCCAGCAGAGCGAACCCGGGACAGGGGGCGTACGAGCAGTACTTC
TRBJ2-7 . TRBV5-6 . CASSYEASDSQHEQYF TGTGCCAGCAGTTATGAGGCGTCGGACAGCCAGCACGAGCAGTACTTC
TRBJ2-7 TRBD2 TRBV5-5 . CASSPPSGGPGYEQYF TGTGCCAGCAGCCCCCCCAGCGGGGGGCCGGGCTACGAGCAGTACTTC
TRBJ2-7 TRBD1 TRBV29-1 . CSVESGQGAWGEQYF TGCAGCGTTGAATCGGGACAGGGGGCATGGGGCGAGCAGTACTTC
TRBJ2-7 . TRBV29-1 . CSVEEGGAGEQYF TGCAGCGTTGAAGAAGGCGGGGCGGGGGAGCAGTACTTC
TRBJ2-3 TRBD2 TRBV19 . CASRPGLGADTQYF TGTGCCAGTAGGCCGGGACTAGGGGCCGATACGCAGTATTTT
TRBJ1-2 . TRBV6-5 . CASSYWGLGYGYTF TGTGCCAGCAGTTACTGGGGGCTGGGATATGGCTACACCTTC
TRBJ2-3 . TRBV7-9 . CASSLVGTDTQYF TGTGCCAGCAGCTTAGTGGGCACAGATACGCAGTATTTT
TRBJ2-7 . TRBV27 . CASSTGGSSYEQYF TGTGCCAGCAGTACCGGTGGGTCCTCCTACGAGCAGTACTTC
TRBJ2-3 TRBD1 TRBV5-4 . CASSPLRQGWTDTQYF TGTGCCAGCAGCCCGCTTCGACAGGGGTGGACAGATACGCAGTATTTT
TRBJ2-1 . TRBV27 . CASSLSGNEQFF TGTGCCAGCAGTCTCTCGGGCAATGAGCAGTTCTTC
TRBJ2-2 . TRBV6-1 few CASRGTNTGELFF TGTGCCAGCAGGGGGACGAACACCGGGGAGCTGTTTTTT
TRBJ1-2 . TRBV7-2 . CASSLASAFPYGYTF TGTGCCAGCAGCTTAGCGTCAGCTTTTCCATATGGCTACACCTTC
TRBJ2-5 . TRBV29-1 . CSRDFEETQYF TGCAGCCGCGACTTTGAAGAGACCCAGTACTTC
TRBJ2-7 TRBD1 TRBV30 . CAWSAGTGDYEQYF TGTGCCTGGAGTGCCGGGACAGGGGATTACGAGCAGTACTTC
TRBJ2-7 TRBD1 TRBV4-2 once CASSQESTGGTYEQYF TGTGCCAGCAGCCAAGAATCCACAGGGGGTACATACGAGCAGTACTTC
TRBJ1-1 . TRBV6-5 . CASSSPGLNTEAFF TGTGCCAGCAGTTCCCCGGGACTGAACACTGAAGCTTTCTTT
TRBJ1-2 . TRBV2 . CASSDRSTVYGYTF TGTGCCAGCAGTGATAGGTCCACCGTCTATGGCTACACCTTC
TRBJ1-2 . TRBV29-1 . CSVEDLRGYTF TGCAGCGTTGAAGACCTTCGGGGCTACACCTTC
TRBJ1-1 . TRBV27 . CASSLDMNTEAFF TGTGCCAGCAGTTTAGATATGAACACTGAAGCTTTCTTT
TRBJ2-7 TRBD2 TRBV27 . CASSLGTSGYEQYF TGTGCCAGCAGTTTAGGGACTAGCGGCTACGAGCAGTACTTC
TRBJ1-1 . TRBV7-9 once CASSWENTEAFF TGTGCCAGCAGCTGGGAGAACACTGAAGCTTTCTTT
TRBJ2-1 TRBD2 TRBV7-9 . CASSKSRTSGNEQFF TGTGCCAGCAGCAAAAGCAGGACTAGCGGCAATGAGCAGTTCTTC
TRBJ2-5 . TRBV27 . CASRGQAEKETQYF TGTGCCAGCAGGGGACAAGCCGAGAAAGAGACCCAGTACTTC
TRBJ2-7 . TRBV29-1 . CSALGGTSYEQYF TGCAGCGCCTTGGGGGGCACCTCCTACGAGCAGTACTTC
TRBJ1-1 TRBD1 TRBV30 . CAWSVGQGHEAFF TGTGCCTGGAGTGTAGGACAGGGGCATGAAGCTTTCTTT
TRBJ2-5 TRBD1 TRBV29-1 . CSVPQGAQETQYF TGCAGCGTTCCACAGGGGGCGCAGGAGACCCAGTACTTC
TRBJ2-2 . TRBV19 . CASSMGGELFF TGTGCCAGTAGTATGGGCGGGGAGCTGTTTTTT
TRBJ1-1 . TRBV19 once CASSPPVGRLNTEAFF TGTGCCAGTAGCCCTCCGGTAGGGAGATTGAACACTGAAGCTTTCTTT
TRBJ2-5 TRBD2 TRBV6-5 . CASSYSGTSGGETQYF TGTGCCAGCAGTTACTCGGGGACTAGCGGGGGTGAGACCCAGTACTTC
TRBJ1-3 . TRBV4-3 . CASSQDSAGSGNTIYF TGCGCCAGCAGCCAAGATTCCGCAGGCTCTGGAAACACCATATATTTT
TRBJ2-7 . TRBV30 . CAWSASYEQYF TGTGCCTGGAGTGCCTCCTACGAGCAGTACTTC
TRBJ2-1 . TRBV29-1 . CSVPRGTTYNEQFF TGCAGCGTCCCGAGGGGGACTACCTACAATGAGCAGTTCTTC
TRBJ2-5 TRBD1 TRBV23-1 . CASSQSYDRARETQYF TGCGCCAGCAGTCAAAGTTATGACAGGGCCCGAGAGACCCAGTACTTC
TRBJ1-2 TRBD1 TRBV7-9 . CASSLAHDRANGYTF TGTGCCAGCAGCTTAGCTCACGACAGGGCTAATGGCTACACCTTC
TRBJ2-6 . TRBV27 . CASSLLGSSGANVLTF TGTGCCAGCAGTTTACTCGGGAGCTCTGGGGCCAACGTCCTGACTTTC
TRBJ1-2 . TRBV6-5 . CASSDPGLTDGYTF TGTGCCAGCAGCGATCCGGGACTTACGGATGGCTACACCTTC
TRBJ2-2 . TRBV19 . CASTGGAGEELFF TGTGCCTCTACTGGGGGGGCAGGAGAGGAGCTGTTTTTT
TRBJ2-1 TRBD2 TRBV15 . CATSGRLAVYNEQFF TGTGCCACCAGCGGTCGACTAGCGGTATACAATGAGCAGTTCTTC
TRBJ2-3 . TRBV2 . CASSASGAYTDTQYF TGTGCCAGCAGTGCCTCCGGGGCCTACACAGATACGCAGTATTTT
TRBJ1-1 TRBD1 TRBV7-8 . CASSYRTGSTNTEAFF TGTGCCAGCAGCTACCGGACAGGGAGCACGAACACTGAAGCTTTCTTT
TRBJ2-1 TRBD1 TRBV4-3 . CASSHDGTASYNEQFF TGCGCCAGCAGCCATGACGGGACAGCGTCCTACAATGAGCAGTTCTTC
TRBJ2-7 . TRBV27 once CASSSRVGSYEQYF TGTGCCAGCAGTTCCAGGGTGGGGTCCTACGAGCAGTACTTC
TRBJ2-3 TRBD2 TRBV9 . CASSPKTSGVTDTQYF TGTGCCAGCAGCCCTAAAACTAGCGGGGTCACAGATACGCAGTATTTT
TRBJ2-7 . TRBV7-9 few CASSPGQTYEQYF TGTGCCAGCAGCCCCGGACAGACCTACGAGCAGTACTTC
TRBJ2-7 . TRBV2 few CASSLSDTYYEQYF TGTGCCAGCAGTCTCTCGGACACGTACTACGAGCAGTACTTC
TRBJ1-1 . TRBV7-9 . CASSSTTRGADTEAFF TGTGCCAGCAGCTCAACCACCAGGGGCGCGGACACTGAAGCTTTCTTT